These 6 T cell receptor beta chains originate from one sample sequenced in a study of T cells after posttransplantation cyclophosphamide. Sequencing used immunoSEQ multiplex PCR; TCRdb keeps in-frame clones, though not all of them. The specimen gives 20,000 to 30,000 clones without singletons; the ten biggest hold less than 5.5%. The sequenced sample consisted of PBMCs. The receptors come from a woman between 45 and 60 years old in good health, CMV-negative, and a related stem cell transplant donor.

This clone was seen ten or more times. This chain connects TRBV7-9 to TRBJ2-5; no definite D call. The CDR3 length is 17 residues. Trimming removed 1 base from V and 5 bases from J, with 20 bases in between. Germline CDR1 SEHNR, CDR2 FQNEAQ (reference sequence). The CDR3 bases are TGTGCCAGCAGCTTAGTGGCCCTTGTCCTCCCGAGGGAGACCCAGTACTTC. It specifies CASSLVALVLPRETQYF.

Ten or more counts support this clone. The chain uses TRBV28 and TRBJ2-7; 7 positions match TRBD1. The CDR3 totals 16 residues. Germline CDR1 is MDHEN and CDR2 is SYDVKM. J lost 2 bases, V lost 6 bases, and 13 bases had no gene match. The CDR3 nucleotides are TGTGCCAGCAGGGGCCCGACAGGGCCTACGACCTACGAGCAGTACTTC. Translation gives CASRGPTGPTTYEQYF.

This clone was detected many times. The chain joins TRBV6-1 to TRBJ1-2; D is uncertain. Germline V lookup: CDR1 MNHNS, CDR2 SASEGT. Trimming pared 2 bases from V and 4 bases from J, leaving 8 bases between. CDR3 length: 13 amino acids. CDR3 sequence (DNA): TGTGCCAGCAGTGAACAAGGAGTCTATGGCTACACCTTC. As protein: CASSEQGVYGYTF.

This clone has at least ten counts. This chain links TRBV19 with TRBJ1-1, with 10 bases fitting TRBD1. With V trimmed by 6 bases and J by 10 bases, 8 bases remained unmatched. Per the germline V gene, CDR1 is LNHDA and CDR2 is SQIVND (reference sequence). The CDR3 is made up of 13 amino acids. The CDR3 protein is CASSLGQGGRAFF. CDR3 nucleotides: TGTGCCAGTAGCCTCGGACAGGGGGGCCGAGCTTTCTTT.

This clone was observed many times. The chain joins TRBV5-1 to TRBJ1-2; D is undetermined. This CDR3 contains 15 residues. V was clipped by 1 base and J by 0 bases, with 10 bases between them. Germline V lookup: CDR1 SGHRS, CDR2 YFSETQ. CDR3 sequence reads: CASSLSGVSNYGYTF. For the CDR3, the DNA is TGCGCCAGCAGCTTGAGCGGGGTGTCTAACTATGGCTACACCTTC.

This clone was observed at least ten times. The chain recombines TRBV27 with TRBJ1-5; D might be TRBD1 (6 bases). Germline assignment: CDR1 MNHEY and CDR2 SMNVEV (reference sequence). The CDR3 loop spans 13 amino acids. Trimming removed 6 bases from V and 4 bases from J, with 10 bases in between. CDR3 nucleotides: TGTGCCAGCAGACTTGACAGGAATCAGCCCCAGCATTTT. It encodes CASRLDRNQPQHF.